This entry lists 28 T cell receptor beta chains sequenced from one sample in a study of T-cell memory formation after mild COVID-19. TCRdb processed the 5' RACE reads anew with MiXCR; each CDR3 protein has one entry. The sample has about 400,000 distinct CDR3 sequences, 20% to 30% seen once; the top ten hold over 10%. Input material: PBMCs or a T cell subset sorted from them (not recorded which). The origin of the receptors is an adult woman who had mild COVID-19 (a few samples of this study predate the infection). Cell type and time point are not known.

The chain links TRBV7-9 to TRBJ2-5, with a weak D call TRBD2 (6 bases). In germline, CDR1 is SEHNR, CDR2 FQNEAQ (reference sequence). V dropped 3 bases and J dropped 5 bases, with 16 bases sitting between them. CDR3 length: 15 residues. The CDR3: CASSFPTSRSETQYF. The CDR3 nucleotides are TGTGCCAGCAGCTTTCCAACTAGCAGGAGTGAGACCCAGTACTTC.

The genes are TRBV21-1 and TRBJ1-1. TRBV21-1 is a pseudogene segment. CDR3 length: 10 amino acids. CDR3 amino acids: CASNETEAFF. The CDR3 DNA is TGTGCCAGCAACGAAACTGAAGCTTTCTTT.

The rearrangement joins TRBV5-1 to TRBJ2-3; TRBD2 might be the D (5 bases). Looked up from germline, CDR1 is SGHRS and CDR2 is YFSETQ. The CDR3 has 14 amino acids. The V end was cut by 4 bases, the J end by 6 bases, with 15 bases between. In DNA, the CDR3 is TGCGCCAGCAGCACAGAACCCGCGGGTGATACGCAGTATTTT. Translated, it gives CASSTEPAGDTQYF.

This clonotype has just a few counts. The rearrangement links TRBV5-1 to TRBJ2-7, with D tentatively TRBD1 (6 bases). Trimming stripped 2 bases from V and 4 bases from J, with 13 bases between. Germline V gives CDR1 SGHRS, CDR2 YFSETQ. The CDR3 totals 14 residues. CDR3 residues: CASSLWDTSYEQYF. CDR3 nucleotide sequence: TGCGCCAGCAGCTTATGGGACACCAGTTACGAGCAGTACTTC.

The chain links TRBV7-8 to TRBJ1-1; no clear D gene. The V gene's germline CDR1 is SGHVS and CDR2 FQNEAQ. The CDR3 spans 14 residues. Trimming pared 1 base from V and 11 bases from J, leaving 17 bases between. In DNA form, the CDR3 reads TGTGCCAGCAGCTTAGATTACGGACCTTCCTCTGCTTTCTTT. This codes for CASSLDYGPSSAFF.

The rearrangement links TRBV29-1 to TRBJ2-7; the match to TRBD2 covers 8 bases. Trimming cost V 7 bases and J 5 bases; bases outside gene matches: 7. Germline V gene data show CDR1 as SQVTM and CDR2 as ANQGSEA. The CDR3 runs 12 residues. The CDR3 is CSAGGLVNEQYF. The CDR3 nucleotides read TGCAGCGCGGGGGGACTAGTGAACGAGCAGTACTTC.

The J gene is TRBJ1-4, the V gene TRBV4-3; D gene ambiguous. There are 15 residues in the CDR3. V was cut by 1 base and J by 7 bases, with 13 bases left in between. From germline, CDR1 is LGHNA and CDR2 YSLEER. The CDR3 DNA follows: TGCGCCAGCAGCCAAGTATCCGGGAGAACTGAAAAACTGTTTTTT. This codes for CASSQVSGRTEKLFF.

The chain couples TRBV7-2 to TRBJ1-1, with 7 bases lining up with TRBD1. This CDR3 comprises 19 residues. The J segment lost 2 bases and the V segment lost 1 base, leaving 16 bases of the junction unmatched. Germline CDR1 SGHTA, CDR2 FQGNSA. CDR3 coding DNA: TGTGCCAGCAGCTTAGTTAGGATGTGGGACAGCAATTCTAACACTGAAGCTTTCTTT. Translating gives CASSLVRMWDSNSNTEAFF.

The V and J genes are TRBV6-2 or TRBV6-3 and TRBJ2-7, with 7 bases aligning to TRBD1. Trimming at V came to 2 bases and at J to 5 bases, leaving 6 bases not matched to a gene. The CDR3 has 14 residues. Germline V gene sequence: CDR1 MNHEY, CDR2 SVGEGT. This CDR3 reads CASSYLQGFDEQYF. CDR3 sequence (DNA): TGTGCCAGCAGTTACCTACAGGGGTTCGACGAGCAGTACTTC.

This clonotype was detected only a few times. The chain links TRBV21-1 to TRBJ2-7; the table assigns TRBD2, which was not confirmed against the DNA. TRBV21-1 is a listed pseudogene. The CDR3 loop spans 17 amino acids. CDR3: CASSKGGGRVLPYEQYF. Written as DNA, the CDR3 is TGTGCCAGCAGCAAAGGAGGGGGGAGGGTTCTGCCCTACGAGCAGTACTTC.

The chain carries TRBV7-2 and TRBJ1-4; no firm D call. V was clipped by 5 bases and J by 8 bases, with 12 bases between them. Germline CDR1 is SGHTA and CDR2 is FQGNSA. CDR3 length equals 13 residues. CDR3 in amino acids: CASSRNLREKLFF. The DNA for the CDR3 is TGTGCCAGCAGCCGAAATTTACGGGAAAAACTGTTTTTT.

There are a few counts of this clonotype. The genes are TRBV15 and TRBJ2-1; D may match TRBD1 or TRBD2 (5 bases each). The V and J ends lost 4 bases and 9 bases respectively, with 16 bases between them. CDR1 and CDR2 from the germline V gene are LNHNV and YYDKDF (reference sequence). The CDR3 extends over 14 amino acids. The CDR3 DNA reads as TGTGCCACCAGCACCGTCTTTGATGGGGGTGAGCAGTTCTTC. Translating gives CATSTVFDGGEQFF.

This clonotype showed up just a few times. The V and J genes are TRBV9 and TRBJ2-5; 8 bases are a match to TRBD2. This CDR3 contains 17 residues. V lost 3 bases to trimming and J lost 1 base; unmatched junction nucleotides: 11. From germline, CDR1 is SGDLS and CDR2 YYNGEE. The CDR3 here is CASSAPTSDRIQETQYF. The CDR3 bases are TGTGCCAGCAGCGCTCCGACTAGCGACCGCATCCAAGAGACCCAGTACTTC.

The CDR3 sequence: CASSSEVFETQYF. DNA of the CDR3: TGTGCCAGCAGCTCGGAGGTGTTTGAGACCCAGTACTTC. J is TRBJ2-5 and V is TRBV7-3, with a tentative D call TRBD2 (5 bases). CDR3 size: 13 residues. The germline CDR1 and CDR2 sequences are SGHTA and FQGTGA. The V gene lost 4 bases and the J gene lost 5 bases, with 11 bases spanning the gap.

This clonotype is a singleton in its sample. The chain couples TRBV7-9 to TRBJ2-3; 9 bases agree with TRBD2. The germline gives CDR1 SEHNR, CDR2 FQNEAQ (reference sequence). The CDR3 totals 17 residues. Trimming at V came to 3 bases and at J to 0 bases, leaving 7 bases not matched to a gene. CDR3 sequence reads: CASSFRLADSSTDTQYF. The CDR3 nucleotides are TGTGCCAGCAGCTTCCGACTAGCGGACTCTAGCACAGATACGCAGTATTTT. The full variable domain, with the rest looked up from reference TRBV7-9 and TRBJ2-3, is DTGVSQNPRHKITKRGQNVTFRCDPISEHNRLYWYRQTLGQGPEFLTYFQNEAQLEKSRLLSDRFSAERPKGSFSTLEIQRTEQGDSAMYLCASSFRLADSSTDTQYFGPGTRLTVL.

This clonotype was found a few times. The chain has TRBV15 and TRBJ2-7, with 8 nucleotides matching TRBD2. The CDR3 has 16 amino acids. Germline CDR1 is LNHNV and CDR2 is YYDKDF (reference sequence). J lost 2 bases, V lost 5 bases, and 11 bases had no gene match. The CDR3 coding sequence is TGTGCCACCAGCCTCGGATATGGACTAGCTGCCTACGAGCAGTACTTC. It specifies CATSLGYGLAAYEQYF.

J is TRBJ1-6 and V is TRBV7-2; D unclear. The germline V gene encodes CDR1 SGHTA and CDR2 FQGNSA. This CDR3 is built from 16 residues. Trimming pared 7 bases from V and 0 bases from J, leaving 13 bases between. CDR3: CASTSHRSSYNSPLHF. The CDR3 DNA follows: TGTGCCAGCACCTCTCATCGCAGCTCCTATAATTCACCCCTCCACTTT.

CDR3 DNA sequence: TGTGCCAGCGAAACAGGGGACTCTGGAAACACCATATATTTT. Encoded protein: CASETGDSGNTIYF. V usage is TRBV3-1 and J usage is TRBJ1-3, with 7 bases aligning to TRBD1. The CDR3 covers 14 residues. V gave up 8 bases and J gave up 0 bases; unmatched junction bases: 4. Germline V gene sequence: CDR1 LGHDT, CDR2 YNNKEL (reference sequence).

This clonotype has a handful of counts. The chain recombines TRBV5-6 with TRBJ2-1; possible D gene TRBD2, 5 bases. The CDR3 totals 13 residues. The germline V gene has CDR1 SGHDT and CDR2 YYEEEE. V was pared by 3 bases and J by 5 bases, with 9 bases between. CDR3 DNA: TGTGCCAGCAGCTCGGACTGGAACAATGAGCAGTTCTTC. This codes for CASSSDWNNEQFF.

J is TRBJ1-3 and V is TRBV7-2; D remains unclear. Germline loops: CDR1 SGHTA, CDR2 FQGNSA. V was shortened by 4 bases and J by 0 bases, with 10 bases between the two germline ends. This CDR3 has 15 residues. In DNA, the CDR3 is TGTGCCAGCAGCTACGACGGCCTCTCTGGAAACACCATATATTTT. Amino acid sequence: CASSYDGLSGNTIYF.

The chain carries TRBV29-1 and TRBJ1-6, with TRBD1 matching over 11 bases. V gave up 4 bases and J gave up 8 bases; unmatched junction bases: 4. Germline CDR1 is SQVTM and CDR2 is ANQGSEA. There are 14 residues in the CDR3. This CDR3 reads CSVGEGQGDSPLHF. Written as DNA, the CDR3 is TGCAGCGTTGGGGAGGGACAGGGGGATTCACCCCTCCACTTT.

The chain is built from TRBV7-9 and TRBJ2-3; no reliable D call. Germline V gives CDR1 SEHNR, CDR2 FQNEAQ (reference sequence). V was clipped by 2 bases and J by 4 bases, with 10 bases between them. This CDR3 spans 14 amino acids. CDR3 DNA: TGTGCCAGCAGCTTAAGTTCCCTCGCAGATACGCAGTATTTT. Its translation: CASSLSSLADTQYF.

V usage is TRBV6-1 and J usage is TRBJ2-5, with 9 bases matching TRBD1. From germline, CDR1 is MNHNS and CDR2 SASEGT. The V and J ends lost 0 bases and 5 bases, in that order; junction bases with no gene match: 10. The CDR3 length is 17 residues. CDR3 in DNA: TGTGCCAGCAGTGAAGCCCACGGGACAGGGTACCGTGAGACCCAGTACTTC. Translating it yields CASSEAHGTGYRETQYF.

This rearrangement joins TRBV25-1 to TRBJ2-3, with D possibly matching TRBD1 (6 bases). V lost 5 bases, J lost 5 bases, and 20 bases lay in between. This CDR3 region has 16 residues. Germline CDR1 MGHDK, CDR2 SYGVNS. CDR3 sequence: CASSPRSGPGEDTQYF. For the CDR3, the DNA is TGTGCCAGCAGTCCTCGGAGCGGTCCAGGGGAAGATACGCAGTATTTT. The full variable domain, in which reference TRBV25-1 and TRBJ2-3 provide the parts outside the CDR3, is EADIYQTPRYLVIGTGKKITLECSQTMGHDKMYWYQQDPGMELHLIHYSYGVNSTEKGDLSSESTVSRIRTEHFPLTLESARPSHTSQYLCASSPRSGPGEDTQYFGPGTRLTVL.

This CDR3 is CASTCPAVCHEQYF. The DNA for the CDR3 is TGCGCCAGCACTTGTCCGGCTGTCTGCCACGAGCAGTACTTC. This sequence joins TRBV23-1 and TRBJ2-7; D uncertain. TRBV23-1 is assigned to the ORF class and has an uncertain function. The CDR3 extends over 14 amino acids. V was trimmed by 7 bases and J by 5 bases, leaving 18 bases between them.

This chain uses TRBV6-5 with TRBJ2-1; possibly TRBD1 for D (6 bases). CDR1 and CDR2 (germline): MNHEY, SVGAGI. Trimming removed 1 base from V and 7 bases from J, with 11 bases in between. The CDR3 runs 14 residues. The CDR3 DNA reads as TGTGCCAGCAGTTACTTGCAGGGGAGTAATGAGCAGTTCTTC. The encoded protein is CASSYLQGSNEQFF.

The V gene is TRBV6-2 or TRBV6-3, the J gene TRBJ1-2, with D unresolved. Germline V gene sequence: CDR1 MNHEY, CDR2 SVGEGT. This CDR3 spans 14 amino acids. Trimming removed 6 bases at V and 2 bases at J, with 13 bases between. In DNA, the CDR3 is TGTGCCAGCAGCAGAACCCAGAGGAACTATGGCTACACCTTC. This encodes CASSRTQRNYGYTF.

This clonotype was detected only a few times. The chain carries TRBV7-2 and TRBJ2-1; 8 bases are a match to TRBD2. The trim removed 7 bases at V and 0 bases at J, leaving 8 bases unmatched. This CDR3 region has 16 residues. Germline V gene sequence: CDR1 SGHTA, CDR2 FQGNSA. The CDR3 coding sequence is TGTGCCAGCACCTCATTGACTAGCGTCTCCTACAATGAGCAGTTCTTC. Translation: CASTSLTSVSYNEQFF.